In its sample, the clone carrying this T cell receptor beta chain was seen a few times. Its matching antigen is unknown. The data are from a study of vaccination and CD4 T cells after COVID-19. Sequence data for DNA of cultured CD4+ T cells were generated by the Oncomine TCR Beta short-read assay. TCRdb called the PCR reads again in MiXCR, with one record for every CDR3 protein. The table records roughly 12,000 distinct CDR3 sequences, around four fifths of them present only once. Treatment reported: approximately 9-day PBMC culture with coronavirus spike peptide pools or control peptides (ViraFEST assay). This material consisted of CD4+ T cells from blood, cultured in vitro, taken after SARS-CoV-2 vaccination. The origin of this receptor is a human donor who received a COVID-19 vaccine.

CDR3 bases: TGTGCCTGGAGGTCCGGGGACACTAATTCACCCCTCCACTTT. This codes for CAWRSGDTNSPLHF. This chain links TRBV30 with TRBJ1-6, with D tentatively TRBD1 (6 bases). The CDR3 contains 14 residues. Per germline, CDR1 GTSNPN and CDR2 SVGIG (reference sequence). Trimming pared 3 bases from V and 6 bases from J, leaving 12 bases between.